This TCR beta chain was observed in a study of blood T cell repertoires in COVID-19. Study-wide context: Sample material is recorded as cDNA or gDNA derived from T cells, B-cell-depleted T cells, or PBMCs.

Authors' methods: From reference gene primer amplification, estimates of nucleated cell counts were derived. TCRdb's table, derived via immunoSEQ multiplex PCR, lists solely in-frame clones and lacks some. That table is the source of V, J and clone size, and D and trimming were worked out from the DNA. This table has 200,000 to 250,000 clones, roughly 85% appearing once. Sequencing was done on a sample of peripheral blood. This clonotype was obtained from a woman at least 80 years old with acute or convalescent COVID-19.

DNA for the CDR3: TGCGCCAGCAGCTTGGAAGCGGTGAGCACAGATACGCAGTATTTT. Translated, it gives CASSLEAVSTDTQYF. V is TRBV5-1 and J is TRBJ2-3, with D perhaps TRBD2 (5 bases). The CDR3 totals 15 residues. The V and J ends lost 0 bases and 0 bases respectively, with 8 bases between them. Per germline, CDR1 SGHRS and CDR2 YFSETQ.